The 25 T cell receptor beta chains reported below all come from one sample, sequenced in a study of CD8+ T cells in alopecia areata. Indicated treatment: oral pan-JAK inhibitor, 5-10 mg twice daily. RNA was extracted and reverse transcribed into cDNA as the sequencing template. This table comes from immunoSEQ multiplex PCR, and its TCRdb copy is limited to in-frame clones, with some not included. The table includes more than 140,000 clones, 85% to 90% detected once. The sample consisted of CD8+ T cells sorted from blood, taken at week 4, from a patient treated with tofacitinib. The receptors were gathered from a human donor with alopecia areata.

V and J are TRBV30 and TRBJ1-3, with D hard to call. V was pared by 1 base and J by 4 bases, with 8 bases between. CDR1 is GTSNPN, CDR2 SVGIG, per germline (reference sequence). CDR3 size: 13 residues. Here the CDR3 reads CAWSDGLGNTIYF. The CDR3 bases are TGTGCCTGGAGTGACGGCTTGGGAAACACCATATATTTT.

This chain links TRBV23-1 with TRBJ2-2; D remains unclear. TRBV23-1 belongs to the ORF category, with a function that is uncertain. V shed 6 bases and J shed 5 bases, with 7 bases lying between them. There are 12 residues in the CDR3. CDR3 protein: CASSVRTGELFF. As DNA, the CDR3 is TGCGCCAGCAGCGTGAGGACCGGGGAGCTGTTTTTT.

The chain employs TRBV5-5 and TRBJ1-2, with D unresolved. CDR3 length: 15 amino acids. The V end lost 4 bases, the J end lost 0 bases, and 13 bases lay between the germline ends. Germline assignment: CDR1 SGHKS and CDR2 YYEKEE (reference sequence). The CDR3 sequence is CASSPDAAPNYGYTF. Written as DNA, the CDR3 is TGTGCCAGCAGCCCCGACGCAGCTCCTAACTATGGCTACACCTTC.

The chain uses TRBV27 and TRBJ2-1, with D possibly matching TRBD1 (5 bases). Germline V gene lookup returns CDR1 MNHEY and CDR2 SMNVEV (reference sequence). V gave up 3 bases and J gave up 6 bases, with 12 bases separating them. This CDR3 region has 14 residues. The CDR3 DNA sequence: TGTGCCAGCAGTTTTTCAGGGTTGGGCAATGAGCAGTTCTTC. Residues: CASSFSGLGNEQFF.

This clone has just a few counts. V and J are TRBV21-1 and TRBJ1-2; the table calls TRBD1, which could not be checked here. TRBV21-1 is a documented pseudogene. The CDR3 is 17 residues long. In nucleotides, the CDR3 is TGTGCCAGCAGCAAAGCCTTCACAGGGCCCCCTAACTATGGCTACACCTTC. This encodes CASSKAFTGPPNYGYTF.

The chain links TRBV13 to TRBJ2-7; possible D gene TRBD1, 5 bases. In germline, CDR1 is PRHDT, CDR2 FYEKMQ (reference sequence). V was trimmed by 4 bases and J by 4 bases, leaving 14 bases between them. CDR3 size: 14 residues. DNA of the CDR3: TGTGCCAGCAGCTCCAGGGATTTGGGTTACGAGCAGTACTTC. Protein sequence: CASSSRDLGYEQYF.

The rearrangement uses TRBV13 and TRBJ2-3; D tentatively fits TRBD1 or TRBD2 (5 bases each). V lost 5 bases and J lost 1, with 16 bases in between. Germline CDR1 PRHDT, CDR2 FYEKMQ (reference sequence). This CDR3 is 16 amino acids long. The DNA for the CDR3 is TGTGCCAGCAGCATTCCATGGGGACCCCGCACAGATACGCAGTATTTT. Its protein product is CASSIPWGPRTDTQYF.

This chain uses TRBV4-1 with TRBJ2-1; D is unclear. The CDR3 sequence is 12 residues long. V lost 1 base and J 6 bases, leaving 4 bases between the germline ends. Germline assignment: CDR1 MGHRA and CDR2 YSYEKL. Here the CDR3 DNA reads TGCGCCAGCAGCCAAGGGATCAATGAGCAGTTCTTC. Amino acid sequence: CASSQGINEQFF.

The chain is built from TRBV7-6 and TRBJ2-2, with D perhaps matching TRBD2 (5 bases). CDR1 SGHVS and CDR2 FNYEAQ come from the germline V gene. This CDR3 is 15 amino acids long. With 0 bases removed from V and 4 bases from J, the gap between germline ends came to 9 bases. The CDR3 reads CASSLAPTSTGELFF. CDR3 coding DNA: TGTGCCAGCAGCTTAGCTCCTACTAGCACCGGGGAGCTGTTTTTT.

This chain links TRBV4-2 with TRBJ2-3, with D uncertain. Germline V gene sequence: CDR1 LGHNA, CDR2 YNFKEQ. V dropped 3 bases and J dropped 3 bases, with 4 bases sitting between them. This CDR3 region has 12 residues. The CDR3 sequence is CASSQNTDTQYF. The CDR3, as DNA: TGTGCCAGCAGCCAGAATACAGATACGCAGTATTTT.

V and J are TRBV27 and TRBJ2-7, with 8 bases lining up with TRBD1. Looked up from germline, CDR1 is MNHEY and CDR2 is SMNVEV (reference sequence). The CDR3 totals 12 residues. Unmatched junction bases numbered 0, after V lost 5 bases and J lost 3 bases. The CDR3, as DNA: TGTGCCAGCAGTGGGACAGGCTACGAGCAGTACTTC. This codes for CASSGTGYEQYF.

The chain joins TRBV19 to TRBJ2-2; D is undetermined. The V gene's germline CDR1 is LNHDA and CDR2 SQIVND (reference sequence). The CDR3 totals 14 residues. The V end lost 5 bases, the J end lost 4 bases, and 11 bases lay between the germline ends. The CDR3 DNA reads as TGTGCCAGTAGTGCCATTGTCCTCACCGGGGAGCTGTTTTTT. It specifies CASSAIVLTGELFF.

The V gene is TRBV7-9, the J gene TRBJ2-7; maybe TRBD2 (6 bases). Looked up from germline, CDR1 is SEHNR and CDR2 is FQNEAQ (reference sequence). V lost 5 bases and J lost 2, with 16 bases in between. The CDR3 consists of 15 residues. The CDR3 spells CASSMGLIFPYEQYF. CDR3 in DNA: TGTGCCAGCAGCATGGGACTGATTTTCCCCTACGAGCAGTACTTC.

This chain joins TRBV27 and TRBJ2-2; 9 positions match TRBD2. Trimming took 0 bases from V and 7 from J; bases not matched to a gene: 9. Germline CDR1 MNHEY, CDR2 SMNVEV (reference sequence). CDR3 length: 17 amino acids. CDR3 nucleotides: TGTGCCAGCAGTTTATCGTCGGTCCCTAGCGGGATCGGGGAGCTGTTTTTT. Translated: CASSLSSVPSGIGELFF.

V gene TRBV2 combines with J gene TRBJ2-7; TRBD2 might be the D (6 bases). The germline CDR1 and CDR2 sequences are SNHLY and FYNNEI. The CDR3 loop spans 14 amino acids. V lost 4 bases, J lost 5 bases, and 15 bases lay in between. CDR3 in amino acids: CASSGRASGNEQYF. The CDR3 DNA follows: TGTGCCAGCAGTGGGAGGGCCTCCGGGAACGAGCAGTACTTC.

This clone appeared once. The V gene is TRBV2, the J gene TRBJ2-7; TRBD2 matches at 15 bases. In germline, CDR1 is SNHLY, CDR2 FYNNEI. Trimming took 4 bases from V and 1 from J; bases not matched to a gene: 8. This CDR3 comprises 18 residues. The CDR3 loop is CASSVFGLAGGPSYEQYF. CDR3 nucleotide sequence: TGTGCCAGCAGTGTTTTTGGACTAGCGGGGGGGCCTTCCTACGAGCAGTACTTC.

The chain joins TRBV29-1 to TRBJ2-7, with a tentative D call TRBD2 (6 bases). The V gene lost 6 bases and the J gene lost 1 base, with 13 bases spanning the gap. The CDR3 is made up of 13 amino acids. Germline-derived CDR1 and CDR2 are SQVTM and ANQGSEA. CDR3 protein: CSVALAGSYEQYF. The CDR3 DNA sequence: TGCAGCGTCGCCCTGGCGGGATCCTACGAGCAGTACTTC.

As regards this clone: Other DNA variants within this sample encode the same CDR3. The CDR3 loop reads CSVEEGSYEQYF. DNA of the CDR3: TGCAGCGTTGAAGAGGGCAGCTACGAGCAGTACTTC. The chain is built from TRBV29-1 and TRBJ2-7; the D is unclear. Germline CDR1 is SQVTM and CDR2 is ANQGSEA. This CDR3 contains 12 residues. Trimming left V 0 bases short and J 3 bases short, with 6 bases between.

The chain joins TRBV6-1 to TRBJ2-3; D is possibly TRBD1 or TRBD2 (5 bases each). Germline V CDR1 and CDR2: MNHNS, SASEGT. CDR3 length: 17 residues. Trimming pared 4 bases from V and 2 bases from J, leaving 19 bases between. For the CDR3, the DNA is TGTGCCAGCAGTGGGCCCCGGGGCTACTCCTACACAGATACGCAGTATTTT. This encodes CASSGPRGYSYTDTQYF.

V is TRBV7-9 and J is TRBJ2-5; perhaps TRBD2 as D (5 bases). Trimming pared 11 bases from V and 5 bases from J, leaving 15 bases between. Germline V gives CDR1 SEHNR, CDR2 FQNEAQ (reference sequence). This CDR3 spans 12 amino acids. This CDR3 reads CASRGLSETQYF. In nucleotides, the CDR3 is TGTGCCTCTCGAGGGTTATCGGAGACCCAGTACTTC.

This sequence joins TRBV6-5 and TRBJ2-1; D tentatively fits TRBD1 or TRBD2 (5 bases each). Germline assignment: CDR1 MNHEY and CDR2 SVGAGI. V was shortened by 2 bases and J by 7 bases, with 15 bases between the two germline ends. CDR3 length: 15 amino acids. CDR3 region: CASSYDGQGGNEQFF. The CDR3 DNA sequence: TGTGCCAGCAGTTACGACGGGCAGGGCGGGAATGAGCAGTTCTTC.

This clone came up once. The rearrangement joins TRBV29-1 to TRBJ2-7, with a tentative D call TRBD1 (6 bases). V gave up 6 bases and J gave up 6 bases, with 12 bases separating them. The CDR3 totals 11 residues. Germline values: CDR1 SQVTM, CDR2 ANQGSEA. In nucleotides, the CDR3 is TGCAGCGTGGGGACATACACCGAGCAGTACTTC. Protein: CSVGTYTEQYF.

The CDR3 sequence: CASSVPGQGHYNEQFF. CDR3 bases: TGTGCCAGCAGTGTACCGGGACAGGGGCACTACAATGAGCAGTTCTTC. The chain couples TRBV2 to TRBJ2-1; 10 bases map to TRBD1. The trim removed 4 bases at V and 3 bases at J, leaving 6 bases unmatched. This CDR3 region has 16 residues. The germline V gene encodes CDR1 SNHLY and CDR2 FYNNEI.

The V call is TRBV30, the J call TRBJ2-1; D may be TRBD2 (6 bases). Germline V gene sequence: CDR1 GTSNPN, CDR2 SVGIG (reference sequence). V gave up 8 bases and J gave up 5 bases, with 22 bases separating them. This CDR3 has 15 residues. In nucleotides, the CDR3 is TGTGCCCAGAAAAGGGAGGCTACAAGGGACAATGAGCAGTTCTTC. Protein: CAQKREATRDNEQFF.

The chain couples TRBV7-9 to TRBJ2-1; 11 positions agree with TRBD2. Per the germline V gene, CDR1 is SEHNR and CDR2 is FQNEAQ (reference sequence). CDR3 size: 16 residues. With V trimmed by 1 base and J by 5 bases, 4 bases remained unmatched. In DNA form, the CDR3 reads TGTGCCAGCAGCTTAGTTAGCGGGAGGGCCCACAATGAGCAGTTCTTC. This encodes CASSLVSGRAHNEQFF.